This T cell receptor beta chain was sequenced for a study of neoadjuvant nivolumab and ipilimumab in lung cancer. Whole-study context: Nivolumab 3 mg/kg was given days 1, 15 and 29, plus ipilimumab 1 mg/kg day 1 in combination.

About this clone itself: Its antigen is undetermined.

Findings and caveats of the study: Only two of four nivolumab-treated tumors gained richness and clonality by surgery. Higher pretherapy blood TCR richness went with higher resected-tumor richness.

This CDR3 has 16 amino acids. Trimming at V came to 5 bases and at J to 1 base, leaving 8 bases not matched to a gene. Germline V lookup: CDR1 LNHNV, CDR2 YYDKDF (reference sequence). Clones were read by immunoSEQ multiplex PCR, and TCRdb kept only the in-frame ones, dropping some. The sample has fewer than 40,000 clones, 90% seen once. The source is an adult with non-small cell lung cancer. The chain has TRBV15 and TRBJ1-1; 9 nucleotides align to TRBD1. Sequencing used peripheral blood, obtained after neoadjuvant nivolumab, alone or with ipilimumab, at or shortly before surgery. The CDR3 protein is CATSGRDRASNTEAFF. The CDR3 bases are TGTGCCACCAGCGGACGGGACAGGGCTTCGAACACTGAAGCTTTCTTT.